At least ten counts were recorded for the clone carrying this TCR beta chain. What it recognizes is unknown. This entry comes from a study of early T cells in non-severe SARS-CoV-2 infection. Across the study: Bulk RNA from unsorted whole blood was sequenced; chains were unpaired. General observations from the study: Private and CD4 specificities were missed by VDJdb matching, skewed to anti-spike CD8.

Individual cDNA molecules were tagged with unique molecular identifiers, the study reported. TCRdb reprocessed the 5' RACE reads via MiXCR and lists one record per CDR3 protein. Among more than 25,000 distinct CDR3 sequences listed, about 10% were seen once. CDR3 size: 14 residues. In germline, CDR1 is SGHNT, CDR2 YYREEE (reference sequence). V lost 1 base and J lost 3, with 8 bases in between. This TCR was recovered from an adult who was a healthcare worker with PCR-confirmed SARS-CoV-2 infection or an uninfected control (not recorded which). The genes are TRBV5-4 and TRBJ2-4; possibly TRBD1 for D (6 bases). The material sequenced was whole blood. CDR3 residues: CASSLSGVKNIQYF. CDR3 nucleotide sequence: TGTGCCAGCAGCTTGTCAGGGGTCAAAAACATTCAGTACTTC.